The present T cell receptor (beta chain) was sequenced within a study of control samples from healthy donors and cancer patients. Sequencing used immunoSEQ multiplex PCR; TCRdb keeps in-frame clones, though not all of them. The sample includes some 22,000 clones, more than 80% of them seen just once. This clone has just a few counts. The source of this sequence is a man aged 60-69 years with head and neck cancer. Source material: PBMCs.

The CDR3: CASSPTQNYGYTF. The CDR3 DNA reads TGTGCCAGCAGCCCTACCCAGAACTATGGCTACACCTTC. This sequence joins TRBV7-2 and TRBJ1-2; D uncertain. There are 13 residues in the CDR3. CDR1 and CDR2 from the germline V gene are SGHTA and FQGNSA. Between the trimmed V and J ends, which lost 5 bases and 2 bases, there was a span of 9 bases.